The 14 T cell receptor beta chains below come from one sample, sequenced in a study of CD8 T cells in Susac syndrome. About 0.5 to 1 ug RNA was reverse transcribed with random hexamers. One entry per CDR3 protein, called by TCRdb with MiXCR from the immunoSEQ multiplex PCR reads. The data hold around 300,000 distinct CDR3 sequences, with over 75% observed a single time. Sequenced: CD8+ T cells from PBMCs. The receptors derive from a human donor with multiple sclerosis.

CDR3 sequence (DNA): TGTGCCAGCAGCTTACGACTAGCGGGGAACACCGGGGAGCTGTTTTTT. Residues: CASSLRLAGNTGELFF. V is TRBV13 and J is TRBJ2-2, with 10 bases aligning to TRBD2. Unmatched junction bases numbered 1, after V lost 2 bases and J lost 1 base. From germline, CDR1 is PRHDT and CDR2 FYEKMQ (reference sequence). The CDR3 runs 16 residues.

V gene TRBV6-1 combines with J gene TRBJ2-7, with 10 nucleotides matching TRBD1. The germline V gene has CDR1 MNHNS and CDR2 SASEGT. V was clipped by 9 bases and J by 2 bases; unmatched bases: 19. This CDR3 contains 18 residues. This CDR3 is CASLHGILDRGSPYEQYF. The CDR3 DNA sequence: TGTGCCAGTCTACACGGGATCCTGGACAGGGGGTCCCCCTACGAGCAGTACTTC.

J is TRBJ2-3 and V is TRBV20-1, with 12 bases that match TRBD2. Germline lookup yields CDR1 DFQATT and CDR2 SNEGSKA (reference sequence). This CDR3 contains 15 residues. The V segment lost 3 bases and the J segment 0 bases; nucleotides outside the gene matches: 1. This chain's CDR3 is CSARGTSGSTDTQYF. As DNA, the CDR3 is TGCAGTGCTAGGGGGACTAGCGGGAGCACAGATACGCAGTATTTT.

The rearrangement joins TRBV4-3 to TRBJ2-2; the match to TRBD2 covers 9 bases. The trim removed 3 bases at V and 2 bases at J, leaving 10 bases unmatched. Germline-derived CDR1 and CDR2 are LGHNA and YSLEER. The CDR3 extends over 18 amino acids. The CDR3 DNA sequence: TGCGCCAGCAGCCACACGATGGGACTAGCTATTAACACCGGGGAGCTGTTTTTT. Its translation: CASSHTMGLAINTGELFF.

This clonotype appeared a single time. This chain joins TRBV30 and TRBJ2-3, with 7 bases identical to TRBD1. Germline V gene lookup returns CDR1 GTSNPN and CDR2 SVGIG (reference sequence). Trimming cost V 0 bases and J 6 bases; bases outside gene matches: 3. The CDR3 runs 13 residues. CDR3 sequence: CAWSVIQGDTQYF. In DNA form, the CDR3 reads TGTGCCTGGAGTGTAATACAGGGGGATACGCAGTATTTT.

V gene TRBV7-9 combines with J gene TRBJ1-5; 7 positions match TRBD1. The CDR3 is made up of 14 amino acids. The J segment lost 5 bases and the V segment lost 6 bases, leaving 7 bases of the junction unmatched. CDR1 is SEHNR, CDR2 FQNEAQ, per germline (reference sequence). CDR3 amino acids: CASSLGRGDQPQHF. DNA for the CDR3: TGTGCCAGCAGTTTGGGCAGGGGGGATCAGCCCCAGCATTTT.

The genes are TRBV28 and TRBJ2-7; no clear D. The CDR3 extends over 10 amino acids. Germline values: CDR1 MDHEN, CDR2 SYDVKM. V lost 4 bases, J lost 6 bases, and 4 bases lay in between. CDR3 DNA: TGTGCCAGCAGTTCGCTCGAGCAGTACTTC. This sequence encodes CASSSLEQYF.

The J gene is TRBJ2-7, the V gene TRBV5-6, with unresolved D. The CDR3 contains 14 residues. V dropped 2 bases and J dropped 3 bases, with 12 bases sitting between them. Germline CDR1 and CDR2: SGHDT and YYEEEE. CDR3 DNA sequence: TGTGCCAGCAGCTTCCGGGCACTATTCTACGAGCAGTACTTC. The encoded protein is CASSFRALFYEQYF. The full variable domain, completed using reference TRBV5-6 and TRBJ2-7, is DAGVTQSPTHLIKTRGQQVTLRCSPKSGHDTVSWYQQALGQGPQFIFQYYEEEERQRGNFPDRFSGHQFPNYSSELNVNALLLGDSALYLCASSFRALFYEQYFGPGTRLTVT.

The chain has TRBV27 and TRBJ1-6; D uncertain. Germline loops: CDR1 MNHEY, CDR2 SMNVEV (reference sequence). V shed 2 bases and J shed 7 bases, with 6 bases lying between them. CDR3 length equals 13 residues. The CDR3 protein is CASSLGSNSPLHF. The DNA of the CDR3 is TGTGCCAGCAGTTTAGGTTCCAATTCACCCCTCCACTTT.

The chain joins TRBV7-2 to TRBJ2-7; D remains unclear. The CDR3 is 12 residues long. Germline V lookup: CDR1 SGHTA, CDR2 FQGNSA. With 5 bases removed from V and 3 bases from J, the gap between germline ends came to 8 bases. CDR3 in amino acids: CASSPVFYEQYF. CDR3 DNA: TGTGCCAGCAGCCCTGTATTCTACGAGCAGTACTTC.

DNA for the CDR3: TGTGCCACCAGCAACGATGATAACCCAGGGGGCGGTGGCTACACCTTC. It codes for CATSNDDNPGGGGYTF. V is TRBV15 and J is TRBJ1-2, with 8 positions matching TRBD1. Germline CDR1 and CDR2: LNHNV and YYDKDF (reference sequence). After removal of 4 bases from V and 7 bases from J, the junction contained 14 bases not matched to a gene. The CDR3 length is 16 residues.

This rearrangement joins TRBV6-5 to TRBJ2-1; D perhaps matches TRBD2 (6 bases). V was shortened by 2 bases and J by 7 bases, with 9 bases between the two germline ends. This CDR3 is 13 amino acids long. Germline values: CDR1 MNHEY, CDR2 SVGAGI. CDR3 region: CASSYNGGNEQFF. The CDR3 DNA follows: TGTGCCAGCAGTTACAACGGAGGGAATGAGCAGTTCTTC.

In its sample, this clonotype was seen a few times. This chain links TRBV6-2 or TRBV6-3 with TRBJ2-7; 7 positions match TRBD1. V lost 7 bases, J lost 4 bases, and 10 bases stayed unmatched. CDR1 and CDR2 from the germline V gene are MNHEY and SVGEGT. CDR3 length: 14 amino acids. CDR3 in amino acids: CASTQGDSFYEQYF. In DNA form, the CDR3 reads TGTGCCAGCACCCAAGGGGACAGCTTTTACGAGCAGTACTTC.

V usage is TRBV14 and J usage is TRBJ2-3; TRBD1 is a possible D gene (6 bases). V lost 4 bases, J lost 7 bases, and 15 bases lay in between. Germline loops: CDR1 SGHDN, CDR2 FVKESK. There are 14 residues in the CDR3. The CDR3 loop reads CASSLLRDTYTQYF. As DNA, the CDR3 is TGTGCCAGCAGCCTTCTCCGGGACACCTATACGCAGTATTTT.